Presented here are 27 T cell receptor beta chains from one specimen sequenced in a study of a mutant IDH1 vaccine in newly diagnosed glioma. These receptors' antigens are unknown. The data were produced by immunoSEQ multiplex PCR, yet TCRdb's version contains in-frame clones alone and is incomplete. The table includes fewer than 45,000 clones, around four fifths detected once. Time point in this sample: week 23, last vaccination. All doses held 300 ug of mutant IDH1 20-mer peptide, with topical imiquimod. The sample in question was PBMCs, obtained from a glioma patient whose treatment included an IDH1 peptide vaccine. The receptor source for this set is a middle-aged man with glioma.

This clone was counted a few times. This rearrangement joins TRBV27 to TRBJ2-5; possibly TRBD2 for D (6 bases). Per the germline V gene, CDR1 is MNHEY and CDR2 is SMNVEV (reference sequence). The CDR3 spans 13 residues. V dropped 1 base and J dropped 9 bases, with 12 bases sitting between them. CDR3 nucleotide sequence: TGTGCCAGCAGTTTATTTTCCGGAGGGGCCCAGTACTTC. This encodes CASSLFSGGAQYF.

The chain carries TRBV5-4 and TRBJ2-5, with 8 nucleotides matching TRBD2. Per the germline V gene, CDR1 is SGHNT and CDR2 is YYREEE (reference sequence). J lost 7 bases, V lost 4 bases, and 12 bases had no gene match. The CDR3 consists of 15 residues. CDR3 bases: TGTGCCAGCAGCACCCCCTCCGGGGGGGACGGGACCCAGTACTTC. Amino acids: CASSTPSGGDGTQYF.

The chain combines TRBV7-2 with TRBJ2-7; weak D call: TRBD2 (6 bases). Germline V gene sequence: CDR1 SGHTA, CDR2 FQGNSA. This CDR3 has 16 residues. V lost 4 bases and J 1 base, leaving 17 bases between the germline ends. The CDR3 region has the DNA TGTGCCAGCAGCTCACCGGCACTAGGAGGGTCCTACGAGCAGTACTTC. The encoded protein is CASSSPALGGSYEQYF.

V gene TRBV10-3 combines with J gene TRBJ1-1; D may be TRBD1 (5 bases). The CDR3 length is 13 residues. Trimming took 6 bases from V and 1 from J, leaving 9 bases between them. CDR1 is ENHRY, CDR2 SYGVKD, per germline. CDR3 nucleotide sequence: TGTGCCATCAGACCGGGGCGGAACACTGAAGCTTTCTTT. Residues: CAIRPGRNTEAFF.

The chain carries TRBV5-1 and TRBJ2-7, with TRBD2 as a possible D gene (5 bases). Germline values: CDR1 SGHRS, CDR2 YFSETQ. The CDR3 covers 13 residues. Trimming stripped 1 base from V and 4 bases from J, with 9 bases between. For the CDR3, the DNA is TGCGCCAGCAGCTTGAGGACTTCTTACGAGCAGTACTTC. Translating gives CASSLRTSYEQYF.

V gene TRBV2 combines with J gene TRBJ1-1; D gene unclear. CDR1 and CDR2 (germline): SNHLY, FYNNEI. Trimming took off 5 bases at V and 1 base at J, with 8 bases between the two ends. The CDR3 consists of 13 residues. CDR3 sequence (DNA): TGTGCCAGCAGTTCAACGGAGAACACTGAAGCTTTCTTT. This codes for CASSSTENTEAFF.

This clone has a handful of counts. This chain connects TRBV4-2 to TRBJ2-7; unclear D gene. In germline, CDR1 is LGHNA, CDR2 YNFKEQ. V lost 1 base to trimming and J lost 7 bases, with 8 bases between them. This CDR3 has 12 amino acids. This CDR3 reads CASSQGGSEQYF. The CDR3 DNA reads TGTGCCAGCAGCCAAGGAGGCTCAGAGCAGTACTTC.

This chain uses TRBV5-1 with TRBJ2-3; 8 nucleotides match TRBD2. The germline gives CDR1 SGHRS, CDR2 YFSETQ. Trimming took 0 bases from V and 4 from J; bases not matched to a gene: 4. The CDR3 is 15 amino acids. In nucleotides, the CDR3 is TGCGCCAGCAGCTTGGAGGGACTAGATGCAGATACGCAGTATTTT. Protein sequence: CASSLEGLDADTQYF. Looking up the rest from reference TRBV5-1 and TRBJ2-3 gives the full variable domain: KAGVTQTPRYLIKTRGQQVTLSCSPISGHRSVSWYQQTPGQGLQFLFEYFSETQRNKGNFPGRFSGRQFSNSRSEMNVSTLELGDSALYLCASSLEGLDADTQYFGPGTRLTVL.

The chain employs TRBV7-9 and TRBJ2-7; D unresolved. Trimming stripped 2 bases from V and 7 bases from J, with 12 bases between. The germline gives CDR1 SEHNR, CDR2 FQNEAQ (reference sequence). The CDR3 runs to 13 residues. The CDR3 reads CASSLNLGNEQYF. In DNA form, the CDR3 reads TGTGCCAGCAGCTTAAACTTAGGGAATGAGCAGTACTTC.

The chain recombines TRBV30 with TRBJ2-1, with a tentative D call TRBD1 (6 bases). The length of the CDR3 is 12 residues. V was shortened by 3 bases and J by 7 bases, with 10 bases between the two germline ends. Per the germline V gene, CDR1 is GTSNPN and CDR2 is SVGIG (reference sequence). CDR3 in DNA: TGTGCCTGGAGGACAGGTTGGAATGAGCAGTTCTTC. Amino acids: CAWRTGWNEQFF. The entire variable domain, with the rest obtained from reference TRBV30 and TRBJ2-1, is as follows: SQTIHQWPATLVQPVGSPLSLECTVEGTSNPNLYWYRQAAGRGLQLLFYSVGIGQISSEVPQNLSASRPQDRQFILSSKKLLLSDSGFYLCAWRTGWNEQFFGPGTRLTVL.

The chain links TRBV7-2 to TRBJ1-3, with 11 bases matching TRBD1. CDR3 length equals 15 residues. From germline, CDR1 is SGHTA and CDR2 FQGNSA. V lost 1 base and J lost 9; bases outside the gene matches: 5. This CDR3 reads CASSLGTGGVGTIYF. The CDR3 nucleotides are TGTGCCAGCAGCTTAGGGACAGGGGGCGTAGGCACCATATATTTT.

CDR3 DNA sequence: TGTGCCAGCAGCTCCCCGGGTAGCGGGGGCCGGGACGAGCAGTACTTC. Translation: CASSSPGSGGRDEQYF. This chain joins TRBV7-2 and TRBJ2-7, with 9 bases aligning to TRBD2. Germline CDR1 is SGHTA and CDR2 is FQGNSA. The CDR3 consists of 16 residues. V shed 4 bases, J shed 5 bases, and the junction held 12 bases outside the gene matches.

The chain recombines TRBV7-9 with TRBJ2-5; no clear D. V was pared by 3 bases and J by 0 bases, with 8 bases between. Germline V gene sequence: CDR1 SEHNR, CDR2 FQNEAQ (reference sequence). The CDR3 covers 14 residues. CDR3 amino acids: CASSFGRNQETQYF. The CDR3 coding sequence is TGTGCCAGCAGCTTTGGCAGGAACCAAGAGACCCAGTACTTC.

This chain uses TRBV9 with TRBJ2-3; 8 nucleotides agree with TRBD2. The CDR3 covers 18 residues. The junction had 10 bases not matched to a gene; V was cut back by 0 bases and J by 1 base. Germline assignment: CDR1 SGDLS and CDR2 YYNGEE. In DNA, the CDR3 is TGTGCCAGCAGCGTAGATGGGTGGGCGGGGGGAGGCACAGATACGCAGTATTTT. Protein sequence: CASSVDGWAGGGTDTQYF.

This clone was seen a single time. The rearrangement joins TRBV28 to TRBJ2-7; maybe TRBD2 (5 bases). With 10 bases removed from V and 0 bases from J, the gap between germline ends came to 13 bases. This CDR3 is 13 amino acids long. From germline, CDR1 is MDHEN and CDR2 SYDVKM. CDR3 sequence: CATSPGYSYEQYF. The CDR3 nucleotides read TGTGCCACCTCCCCGGGGTACTCCTACGAGCAGTACTTC.

The rearrangement links TRBV7-2 to TRBJ1-3; possibly TRBD1 for D (6 bases). Trimming removed 1 base from V and 4 bases from J, with 8 bases in between. The CDR3 consists of 14 residues. The germline V gene encodes CDR1 SGHTA and CDR2 FQGNSA. The CDR3 region has the DNA TGTGCCAGCAGCTTAGATACAGGGGGAAACACCATATATTTT. It yields the protein CASSLDTGGNTIYF.

The table lists this clone with a count of one. V and J are TRBV19 and TRBJ1-5; 9 bases align to TRBD1. Looked up from germline, CDR1 is LNHDA and CDR2 is SQIVND (reference sequence). The junction had 11 bases not matched to a gene; V was cut back by 4 bases and J by 16 bases. The CDR3 contains 13 residues. Written as DNA, the CDR3 is TGTGCCAGTAGTAACCGGGACAGGGCCATCATCCATTTT. It codes for CASSNRDRAIIHF.

J is TRBJ2-3 and V is TRBV5-4; no firm D call. The ends were cut back, 5 bases at V and 4 bases at J, with 14 bases in the middle. Germline values: CDR1 SGHNT, CDR2 YYREEE (reference sequence). The CDR3 spans 14 residues. CDR3 DNA sequence: TGTGCCAGCAGTTATCAAGAGTTACCAGATACGCAGTATTTT. This codes for CASSYQELPDTQYF. The whole variable domain, remainder taken from reference TRBV5-4 and TRBJ2-3, is ETGVTQSPTHLIKTRGQQVTLRCSSQSGHNTVSWYQQALGQGPQFIFQYYREEENGRGNFPPRFSGLQFPNYSSELNVNALELDDSALYLCASSYQELPDTQYFGPGTRLTVL.

The CDR3 DNA sequence: TGTGCCAGCATTTCCCTTCCGGGACAGGGTAAAGTAAAGGTCACCGGGGAGCTGTTTTTT. Protein: CASISLPGQGKVKVTGELFF. This chain links TRBV2 with TRBJ2-2; 9 bases agree with TRBD1. The CDR3 spans 20 residues. V lost 7 bases, J lost 4 bases, and 22 bases stayed unmatched. CDR1 is SNHLY and CDR2 is FYNNEI in the germline V gene.

V is TRBV9 and J is TRBJ1-2; TRBD1 might be the D (6 bases). Germline V CDR1 and CDR2: SGDLS, YYNGEE. The CDR3 runs to 15 residues. V lost 2 bases, J lost 8 bases, and 19 bases lay in between. CDR3 DNA: TGTGCCAGCAGCGTTTTCCAGACAGGAGATAACGGCTACACCTTC. It codes for CASSVFQTGDNGYTF. The full variable domain, completed using reference TRBV9 and TRBJ1-2, is DSGVTQTPKHLITATGQRVTLRCSPRSGDLSVYWYQQSLDQGLQFLIQYYNGEERAKGNILERFSAQQFPDLHSELNLSSLELGDSALYFCASSVFQTGDNGYTFGSGTRLTVV.

The chain uses TRBV10-1 and TRBJ1-6; D is perhaps TRBD1 (6 bases). The germline gives CDR1 WNHNN, CDR2 SYGVQD (reference sequence). Trimming shortened V by 7 bases and J by 7 bases, and 17 bases separated the two germline ends. The CDR3 length is 15 residues. DNA of the CDR3: TGCGCCAGCACCCATTTGACAGGAATGAATTCACCCCTCCACTTT. It specifies CASTHLTGMNSPLHF.

J is TRBJ2-5 and V is TRBV9; D possibly corresponds to TRBD1 (6 bases). The CDR3 spans 16 residues. V shed 4 bases and J shed 4 bases, with 20 bases lying between them. Germline V gene data show CDR1 as SGDLS and CDR2 as YYNGEE. The CDR3 loop is CASSSLEDRPGETQYF. Here the CDR3 DNA reads TGTGCCAGCAGCTCCCTCGAGGACAGACCGGGAGAGACCCAGTACTTC. Full variable domain (outside the CDR3, taken from reference TRBV9 and TRBJ2-5): DSGVTQTPKHLITATGQRVTLRCSPRSGDLSVYWYQQSLDQGLQFLIQYYNGEERAKGNILERFSAQQFPDLHSELNLSSLELGDSALYFCASSSLEDRPGETQYFGPGTRLLVL.

This clone was observed once. V is TRBV5-1 and J is TRBJ2-1, with 12 bases fitting TRBD2. From germline, CDR1 is SGHRS and CDR2 YFSETQ. The ends lost 0 bases at V and 9 bases at J; junction bases unmatched: 13. This CDR3 contains 18 residues. In nucleotides, the CDR3 is TGCGCCAGCAGCTTGGGTCTAGCGGGGGGGTTGGACAACGGTGAGCAGTTCTTC. Protein product: CASSLGLAGGLDNGEQFF.

This chain's CDR3 is CASSQNRVQPQHF. As DNA, the CDR3 is TGCGCCAGCAGCCAAAACAGGGTTCAGCCCCAGCATTTT. The chain links TRBV4-3 to TRBJ1-5; maybe TRBD1 (6 bases). CDR1 and CDR2 (germline): LGHNA, YSLEER. This CDR3 is built from 13 residues. Trimming shortened V by 2 bases and J by 6 bases, and 8 bases separated the two germline ends.

The chain recombines TRBV7-9 with TRBJ1-1; D is unclear. The CDR3 runs 16 residues. Germline CDR1 and CDR2: SEHNR and FQNEAQ (reference sequence). V lost 6 bases and J 2 bases, leaving 19 bases between the germline ends. CDR3 nucleotide sequence: TGTGCCAGCAGAGCTGGTAGCTCGATGGGAAACACTGAAGCTTTCTTT. Protein: CASRAGSSMGNTEAFF.

The chain employs TRBV4-1 and TRBJ2-1; possibly TRBD2 for D (5 bases). V dropped 0 bases and J dropped 5 bases, with 11 bases sitting between them. CDR1 is MGHRA, CDR2 YSYEKL, per germline. This CDR3 contains 15 residues. This chain's CDR3 is CASSQDSGKNNEQFF. CDR3 in DNA: TGCGCCAGCAGCCAAGATTCGGGGAAAAACAATGAGCAGTTCTTC.

The chain joins TRBV18 to TRBJ1-1, with no clear D. In germline, CDR1 is KGHSH, CDR2 LQKENI. This CDR3 spans 13 amino acids. V was trimmed by 6 bases and J by 2 bases, leaving 10 bases between them. CDR3 residues: CASSGRSNTEAFF. The CDR3 coding sequence is TGTGCCAGCTCCGGACGGTCTAACACTGAAGCTTTCTTT.